This T cell receptor (beta chain) derives from a study of T cell changes during pregnancy in multiple sclerosis. Data came from immunoSEQ multiplex PCR; TCRdb stores just in-frame clones and leaves some out. The table lists more than 85,000 clones, 94% of them singletons. The TCR comes from a female donor with multiple sclerosis, enrolled in a pregnancy study. Sequenced material: peripheral blood, taken before pregnancy.

Here the CDR3 DNA reads TGTGCCAGCAGTGAATATATAACAGCCTCTGGAAACACCATATATTTT. This codes for CASSEYITASGNTIYF. The rearrangement uses TRBV6-1 and TRBJ1-3; D gene unclear. The CDR3 extends over 16 amino acids. CDR1 MNHNS and CDR2 SASEGT come from the germline V gene. V gave up 2 bases and J gave up 0 bases, with 11 bases separating them.